This TCR beta chain was sequenced in a study of human T cells and chemical hapten exposure. On the study more broadly: On about 2 cm by about 2 cm of upper inner arm skin, sensitization was performed with 2% DPC. General study findings and limits: The study found that PT1 expanded TCR counts correlated positively with patch test score. TCRs above 1 in 1000 frequency stayed constant with DPC sensitization.

Each CDR3 protein gets one entry after TCRdb re-called the RACE reads with MiXCR. The sample records 180,000 or so distinct CDR3 sequences, approximately 15% being singletons. Trimming took 5 bases from V and 3 from J, leaving 9 bases between them. Germline V gene sequence: CDR1 SGHAT, CDR2 FQDESV (reference sequence). The CDR3 extends over 13 amino acids. The time point here: patch test 1, 2 weeks after DPC sensitization. The treatment is: therapeutic diphenylcyclopropenone sensitization with weekly scalp DPC. This clonotype was detected ten times or more. Its specificity is unknown. The chain couples TRBV11-1 to TRBJ2-3; D unclear. The TCR comes from a woman aged 25 to 39 with alopecia areata. Some clones in this sample may be carry-over from other donors' samples. Sequenced material: whole blood, taken in connection with sensitization to the hapten diphenylcyclopropenone (DPC). The CDR3 is CASSHLGTDTQYF. The CDR3 DNA is TGTGCCAGCAGCCACTTGGGGACAGATACGCAGTATTTT.